These 18 T cell receptor beta chains originate from one sample sequenced in a study of blood T cell repertoires in COVID-19. Clones were sequenced by immunoSEQ multiplex PCR, and TCRdb holds only the in-frame ones, with some missing. In the table there are tens of thousands of clones, roughly 86% of which are singletons. Sequencing input: peripheral blood. All receptors derive from a man aged 70 or older with acute or convalescent COVID-19.

The chain couples TRBV30 to TRBJ1-3; maybe TRBD1 (5 bases). Trimming stripped 1 base from V and 4 bases from J, with 17 bases between. Looked up from germline, CDR1 is GTSNPN and CDR2 is SVGIG (reference sequence). CDR3 length equals 16 residues. CDR3 DNA sequence: TGTGCCTGGAGTGGGATGATCACAGGTGGAGGAAACACCATATATTTT. This sequence encodes CAWSGMITGGGNTIYF.

V is TRBV5-6 and J is TRBJ2-7, with D perhaps matching TRBD1 (5 bases). Trimming took 5 bases from V and 0 from J, leaving 12 bases between them. The germline V gene encodes CDR1 SGHDT and CDR2 YYEEEE. The CDR3 contains 14 residues. CDR3 sequence reads: CASSPTVSSYEQYF. CDR3 nucleotide sequence: TGTGCCAGCAGTCCGACAGTTAGCTCCTACGAGCAGTACTTC. Variable domain in full (rest from reference TRBV5-6 and TRBJ2-7): DAGVTQSPTHLIKTRGQQVTLRCSPKSGHDTVSWYQQALGQGPQFIFQYYEEEERQRGNFPDRFSGHQFPNYSSELNVNALLLGDSALYLCASSPTVSSYEQYFGPGTRLTVT.

This clone was seen only once. V usage is TRBV4-3 and J usage is TRBJ1-6, with 7 bases aligning to TRBD1. The germline gives CDR1 LGHNA, CDR2 YSLEER. The CDR3 runs to 16 residues. Trimming removed 5 bases from V and 9 bases from J; junction bases left unmatched: 13. CDR3 residues: CASSYRQGSSGSPLHF. The CDR3 DNA follows: TGCGCCAGCAGCTATCGACAGGGCTCCTCGGGTTCACCCCTCCACTTT.

The V gene is TRBV27, the J gene TRBJ2-7; maybe TRBD2 (6 bases). V was shortened by 8 bases and J by 4 bases, with 12 bases between the two germline ends. Germline-derived CDR1 and CDR2 are MNHEY and SMNVEV (reference sequence). The CDR3 runs to 12 residues. CDR3 DNA: TGTGCCAGCGCGGGGAAGTCTTACGAGCAGTACTTC. Its translation is CASAGKSYEQYF.

The chain has TRBV6-2 or TRBV6-3 and TRBJ1-6; the match to TRBD1 covers 7 bases. V gave up 5 bases and J gave up 9 bases; unmatched junction bases: 7. CDR1 is MNHEY and CDR2 is SVGEGT in the germline V gene. CDR3 length equals 14 residues. CDR3 sequence (DNA): TGTGCCAGCAGTAACAGGGGAGATGGTTCACCCCTCCACTTT. As protein: CASSNRGDGSPLHF.

This sequence joins TRBV7-2 and TRBJ2-7, with 7 nucleotides matching TRBD2. Unmatched junction bases numbered 9, after V lost 5 bases and J lost 11 bases. Germline V gives CDR1 SGHTA, CDR2 FQGNSA. The CDR3 runs 12 residues. CDR3 sequence (DNA): TGTGCCAGCAGCCCAGCCGGGGGGATAAAGTACTTC. This gives the protein CASSPAGGIKYF.

This rearrangement joins TRBV11-2 to TRBJ1-3; the D is unclear. CDR1 is SGHAT and CDR2 is FQNNGV in the germline V gene. This CDR3 is built from 15 residues. V lost 0 bases and J lost 3, with 9 bases in between. CDR3: CASSLEMGSGNTIYF. The CDR3, as DNA: TGTGCCAGCAGCTTAGAGATGGGGAGTGGAAACACCATATATTTT.

This rearrangement joins TRBV9 to TRBJ2-7, with TRBD1 identical over 10 bases. Germline V gene data show CDR1 as SGDLS and CDR2 as YYNGEE. V shed 1 base and J 2 bases; nucleotides not matched to a gene: 9. The CDR3 has 17 residues. DNA of the CDR3: TGTGCCAGCAGCGTATCCCCCCGGACAGGGGGGACCTACGAGCAGTACTTC. Amino acid sequence: CASSVSPRTGGTYEQYF.

CDR3: CASSVVGEPEKLFF. CDR3 coding DNA: TGTGCCAGCAGCGTAGTGGGAGAACCTGAAAAACTGTTTTTT. The chain combines TRBV9 with TRBJ1-4; no firm D call. Deletions cut 0 bases from V and 7 bases from J, with 10 bases between. Looked up from germline, CDR1 is SGDLS and CDR2 is YYNGEE. The CDR3 totals 14 residues. Complete variable domain (other parts from reference TRBV9 and TRBJ1-4): DSGVTQTPKHLITATGQRVTLRCSPRSGDLSVYWYQQSLDQGLQFLIQYYNGEERAKGNILERFSAQQFPDLHSELNLSSLELGDSALYFCASSVVGEPEKLFFGSGTQLSVL.

The chain recombines TRBV19 with TRBJ1-2, with 7 bases lining up with TRBD1. Germline lookup yields CDR1 LNHDA and CDR2 SQIVND (reference sequence). V lost 5 bases to trimming and J lost 4 bases; unmatched junction nucleotides: 10. The CDR3 is made up of 15 amino acids. CDR3 coding DNA: TGTGCCAGTAGTGCCACCGTCGACAGGGTCTATGGCTACACCTTC. Translation gives CASSATVDRVYGYTF.

This clone showed up just a few times. The chain employs TRBV19 and TRBJ2-5; 7 bases are shared with TRBD1. V lost 5 bases to trimming and J lost 5 bases; unmatched junction nucleotides: 14. The CDR3 covers 16 residues. Germline V gene lookup returns CDR1 LNHDA and CDR2 SQIVND (reference sequence). CDR3 region: CASSSRTGGGMETQYF. CDR3 in DNA: TGTGCCAGTAGTTCCCGGACAGGTGGAGGTATGGAGACCCAGTACTTC.

In its sample, this clone was seen once. The rearrangement links TRBV2 to TRBJ2-3, with D hard to call. The CDR3 totals 11 residues. Germline values: CDR1 SNHLY, CDR2 FYNNEI. V shed 5 bases and J shed 10 bases, with 10 bases lying between them. The CDR3 DNA is TGTGCCAGCAGTCTAACTCGGGCGCAGTATTTT. It codes for CASSLTRAQYF.

The rearrangement uses TRBV5-6 and TRBJ2-1; unclear D gene. CDR1 and CDR2 from the germline V gene are SGHDT and YYEEEE. This CDR3 is 18 amino acids long. V was clipped by 3 bases and J by 4 bases, with 23 bases between them. The CDR3 coding sequence is TGTGCCAGCAGCTCCTCCGTTTGGGCCACAACCATATACAATGAGCAGTTCTTC. Encoded protein: CASSSSVWATTIYNEQFF.

The chain recombines TRBV19 with TRBJ1-1, with 7 bases fitting TRBD1. V was pared by 5 bases and J by 1 base, with 13 bases of the junction left unmatched. This CDR3 has 17 residues. Germline V gives CDR1 LNHDA, CDR2 SQIVND (reference sequence). CDR3 sequence: CASSFFPGQQKNTEAFF. CDR3 sequence (DNA): TGTGCCAGTAGTTTTTTTCCGGGACAGCAGAAGAACACTGAAGCTTTCTTT.

V is TRBV10-1 and J is TRBJ1-5; TRBD1 matches at 8 bases. This CDR3 region has 12 residues. The V segment lost 9 bases and the J segment 7 bases; nucleotides outside the gene matches: 5. Germline V lookup: CDR1 WNHNN, CDR2 SYGVQD (reference sequence). CDR3 loop: CARRTGRQPQHF. DNA for the CDR3: TGCGCCAGACGGACAGGGAGGCAGCCCCAGCATTTT.

J is TRBJ2-1 and V is TRBV29-1, with D maybe TRBD1 (5 bases). This CDR3 region has 15 residues. CDR1 SQVTM and CDR2 ANQGSEA come from the germline V gene. The V end was cut by 3 bases, the J end by 0 bases, with 12 bases between. The CDR3 DNA reads as TGCAGCGTTGAGGGGCACCCCAGCTCCTACAATGAGCAGTTCTTC. Its translation: CSVEGHPSSYNEQFF.

The chain recombines TRBV28 with TRBJ2-3, with 11 bases aligning to TRBD1. The CDR3 length is 14 residues. V trimming: 6 bases; J trimming: 8 bases; junction bases outside the gene matches: 7. Germline CDR1 MDHEN, CDR2 SYDVKM. CDR3 amino acids: CASRTGQGVGTQYF. The CDR3 DNA reads TGTGCCAGCAGAACGGGACAGGGGGTTGGTACGCAGTATTTT.

Here the CDR3 reads CASSKQGKNTEAFF. DNA of the CDR3: TGTGCCAGCAGTAAACAGGGGAAGAACACTGAAGCTTTCTTT. This chain joins TRBV6-5 and TRBJ1-1, with TRBD1 matching over 7 bases. V lost 5 bases and J lost 1; bases outside the gene matches: 4. The CDR3 length is 14 residues. Germline CDR1 is MNHEY and CDR2 is SVGAGI.